This entry lists 20 T cell receptor beta chains sequenced from one sample in a study of radiotherapy plus CTLA-4 blockade in lung cancer. Using immunoSEQ multiplex PCR, the repertoire was profiled, and TCRdb retains in-frame clones only, with some absent. The sample yields approximately 72,000 clones, around four fifths seen once. The sequencing here drew on peripheral blood, taken from a patient treated with radiotherapy plus ipilimumab. All receptors come from a human donor with non-small cell lung cancer who had a complete response to radiotherapy plus ipilimumab.

This chain joins TRBV10-3 and TRBJ2-3; 9 nucleotides line up with TRBD2. The CDR3 length is 13 residues. The germline V gene has CDR1 ENHRY and CDR2 SYGVKD. After removal of 10 bases from V and 5 bases from J, the junction contained 7 bases not matched to a gene. The CDR3 bases are TGTGCCACTGCTAGCGGGACACTAGATACGCAGTATTTT. This translates into CATASGTLDTQYF.

V gene TRBV29-1 combines with J gene TRBJ2-5; weak D call: TRBD2 (5 bases). The V gene's germline CDR1 is SQVTM and CDR2 ANQGSEA. The CDR3 is made up of 11 amino acids. The V end lost 1 base, the J end lost 9 bases, and 9 bases lay between the germline ends. The CDR3 region has the DNA TGCAGCGTTGAAGGGAGGCGAGCCCAGTACTTC. This gives the protein CSVEGRRAQYF. The variable domain in full, completed from reference TRBV29-1 and TRBJ2-5, reads SAVISQKPSRDICQRGTSLTIQCQVDSQVTMMFWYRQQPGQSLTLIATANQGSEATYESGFVIDKFPISRPNLTFSTLTVSNMSPEDSSIYLCSVEGRRAQYFGPGTRLLVL.

The V gene is TRBV11-2, the J gene TRBJ1-2; TRBD1 matches at 9 bases. Germline V gene lookup returns CDR1 SGHAT and CDR2 FQNNGV. The J segment lost 4 bases and the V segment lost 2 bases, leaving 14 bases of the junction unmatched. CDR3 length: 18 amino acids. CDR3 amino acids: CASSLPRTGEGVGYGYTF. In DNA, the CDR3 is TGTGCCAGCAGCTTACCCAGGACAGGGGAGGGAGTCGGCTATGGCTACACCTTC.

This rearrangement joins TRBV4-1 to TRBJ2-5, with 9 bases that match TRBD2. J lost 5 bases, V lost 0 bases, and 16 bases had no gene match. Germline lookup yields CDR1 MGHRA and CDR2 YSYEKL. The CDR3 is 19 residues long. For the CDR3, the DNA is TGCGCCAGCAGCCAAGATCAAGCGGGAGGCGCCTTTGTGAGTGAGACCCAGTACTTC. This translates into CASSQDQAGGAFVSETQYF.

The chain combines TRBV7-2 with TRBJ1-2; D not certain. V was pared by 5 bases and J by 4 bases, with 11 bases between. CDR3 size: 13 residues. From germline, CDR1 is SGHTA and CDR2 FQGNSA. The CDR3 region has the DNA TGTGCCAGCAGCCAAGGCTTACGCTATGGCTACACCTTC. Encoded protein: CASSQGLRYGYTF.

The CDR3 DNA sequence: TGTGCCAGCAGTGGAGATCCCCCGGGACAGGTTTGGGTGGAGACCCAGTACTTC. This encodes CASSGDPPGQVWVETQYF. This chain links TRBV25-1 with TRBJ2-5; 8 bases are shared with TRBD1. The CDR3 loop spans 18 amino acids. CDR1 and CDR2 from the germline V gene are MGHDK and SYGVNS. Trimming at V came to 4 bases and at J to 5 bases, leaving 18 bases not matched to a gene.

The chain links TRBV25-1 to TRBJ1-1, with 11 bases that match TRBD1. The CDR3 covers 15 residues. J gave up 4 bases and V 6 bases, and 7 bases lay outside the gene matches. The germline V gene has CDR1 MGHDK and CDR2 SYGVNS. The CDR3 region has the DNA TGTGCCAGCAGCGGGACAGGGGGGGGATTCACTGAAGCTTTCTTT. Protein product: CASSGTGGGFTEAFF.

In nucleotides, the CDR3 is TGCAGTGCCCCCCGGTACAATGAGCAGTTCTTC. Translating gives CSAPRYNEQFF. This chain uses TRBV20-1 with TRBJ2-1; D remains ambiguous. Looked up from germline, CDR1 is DFQATT and CDR2 is SNEGSKA (reference sequence). The CDR3 loop spans 11 amino acids. Trimming took off 6 bases at V and 4 bases at J, with 7 bases between the two ends.

V gene TRBV10-1 combines with J gene TRBJ2-3, with 10 bases fitting TRBD2. Germline CDR1 reads WNHNN; CDR2 reads SYGVQD (reference sequence). Trimming cost V 2 bases and J 3 bases; bases outside gene matches: 2. CDR3 length: 15 residues. The CDR3 sequence: CASSEKRGGTDTQYF. The DNA of the CDR3 is TGCGCCAGCAGTGAGAAGCGGGGGGGAACAGATACGCAGTATTTT.

As to this clone: Other DNA sequences from this sample encode an identical CDR3 as well. The chain recombines TRBV2 with TRBJ2-5; no clear D. The CDR3 is made up of 11 amino acids. Looked up from germline, CDR1 is SNHLY and CDR2 is FYNNEI. V lost 7 bases to trimming and J lost 7 bases, with 10 bases between them. The CDR3 loop is CASKVAGTQYF. CDR3 in DNA: TGTGCCAGCAAAGTAGCAGGGACCCAGTACTTC.

The DNA for the CDR3 is TGTGCCAGCAGCTTAGATACGAGACCGCACGAGCAGTACGTC. This translates into CASSLDTRPHEQYV. This sequence joins TRBV11-2 and TRBJ2-7; no clear D. V lost 0 bases and J 5 bases, leaving 11 bases between the germline ends. This CDR3 has 14 residues. The V gene's germline CDR1 is SGHAT and CDR2 FQNNGV.

The rearrangement links TRBV10-1 to TRBJ2-3; D not resolved. The CDR3 runs 15 residues. Germline CDR1 is WNHNN and CDR2 is SYGVQD (reference sequence). The ends were cut back, 3 bases at V and 0 bases at J, with 10 bases in the middle. In DNA form, the CDR3 reads TGCGCCAGCAGTGATCCCGGCTCTAGCACAGATACGCAGTATTTT. Its protein product is CASSDPGSSTDTQYF.

The chain joins TRBV27 to TRBJ2-5; D ambiguous. In germline, CDR1 is MNHEY, CDR2 SMNVEV (reference sequence). V was cut by 2 bases and J by 4 bases, with 8 bases left in between. There are 13 residues in the CDR3. The CDR3 DNA follows: TGTGCCAGCAGTTTAAGAGCAGGAGAGACCCAGTACTTC. This translates into CASSLRAGETQYF.

The chain recombines TRBV29-1 with TRBJ2-5; D unresolved. The CDR3 runs 14 residues. CDR1 and CDR2 from the germline V gene are SQVTM and ANQGSEA. Trimming cost V 8 bases and J 2 bases, with 18 bases left between them. The CDR3 here is CSYLGSPGQETQYF. CDR3 DNA: TGCAGCTATCTGGGCAGCCCTGGTCAAGAGACCCAGTACTTC. Drawing the rest from reference TRBV29-1 and TRBJ2-5, the complete variable domain is SAVISQKPSRDICQRGTSLTIQCQVDSQVTMMFWYRQQPGQSLTLIATANQGSEATYESGFVIDKFPISRPNLTFSTLTVSNMSPEDSSIYLCSYLGSPGQETQYFGPGTRLLVL.

The genes are TRBV7-2 and TRBJ2-1, with 7 positions matching TRBD1. Germline V gene lookup returns CDR1 SGHTA and CDR2 FQGNSA. CDR3 length: 15 residues. V lost 1 base to trimming and J lost 5 bases; unmatched junction nucleotides: 5. CDR3: CASSLDKGAHNEQFF. As DNA, the CDR3 is TGTGCCAGCAGCTTAGATAAGGGGGCGCACAATGAGCAGTTCTTC.

This clone appeared once. The genes are TRBV5-6 and TRBJ2-7; D is ambiguous. CDR1 and CDR2 from the germline V gene are SGHDT and YYEEEE. Trimming removed 0 bases from V and 3 bases from J, with 7 bases in between. The CDR3 totals 13 residues. The CDR3 DNA follows: TGTGCCAGCAGCTTGGACGGAAGCTACGAGCAGTACTTC. Its translation is CASSLDGSYEQYF.

In the case of this clone: The junction departs from germline at one end; a sequencing error may be responsible. The genes are TRBV7-9 and TRBJ2-1; 8 bases fit TRBD2. The CDR3 is made up of 15 amino acids. CDR1 is SEHNR and CDR2 is FQNEAQ in the germline V gene (reference sequence). CDR3: CASGPLAGGVNGQFF. The CDR3 bases are TGTGCCAGCGGCCCTCTCGCGGGAGGAGTCAATGGGCAGTTCTTC.

V is TRBV2 and J is TRBJ2-5, with 10 positions matching TRBD1. With V trimmed by 6 bases and J by 5 bases, 9 bases remained unmatched. Germline V lookup: CDR1 SNHLY, CDR2 FYNNEI. This CDR3 region has 15 residues. The DNA of the CDR3 is TGTGCCAGCAGAATGATGACAGGGGGCCTGGAGACCCAGTACTTC. Residues: CASRMMTGGLETQYF.

The rearrangement links TRBV27 to TRBJ2-7; no clear D. The V gene lost 8 bases and the J gene lost 0 bases, with 11 bases spanning the gap. CDR1 MNHEY and CDR2 SMNVEV come from the germline V gene (reference sequence). The CDR3 is 13 amino acids. The chain's CDR3 is CASGLEISYEQYF. The CDR3 coding sequence is TGTGCCAGCGGGTTAGAAATCTCCTACGAGCAGTACTTC.

The chain couples TRBV7-8 to TRBJ1-3; unclear D gene. The CDR3 covers 16 residues. V lost 5 bases and J 0 bases, leaving 14 bases between the germline ends. CDR1 and CDR2 from the germline V gene are SGHVS and FQNEAQ. The CDR3 coding sequence is TGTGCCAGCAGCCCCGGGATACTAAGCTCTGGAAACACCATATATTTT. Encoded protein: CASSPGILSSGNTIYF.